A single sample gave rise to the 6 T cell receptor beta chains below, sequenced in a study of blood T cell repertoires in COVID-19. Method: immunoSEQ multiplex PCR; TCRdb's copy keeps in-frame clones and lacks some. The table lists 30,000 to 40,000 clones, 80% to 90% of them singletons. Sequencing was performed on peripheral blood. The origin of the receptors is a man in his sixties with COVID-19, enrolled during active disease.

The CDR3 loop is CASSRQVSGNTIYF. The CDR3 DNA reads as TGTGCCAGCAGCCGACAGGTATCTGGAAACACCATATATTTT. The chain links TRBV11-2 to TRBJ1-3; D possibly corresponds to TRBD1 (6 bases). Germline values: CDR1 SGHAT, CDR2 FQNNGV. This CDR3 is 14 amino acids long. With 5 bases removed from V and 1 base from J, the gap between germline ends came to 9 bases.

The chain is built from TRBV28 and TRBJ2-7; 9 nucleotides line up with TRBD1. V trimming: 6 bases; J trimming: 4 bases; junction bases outside the gene matches: 4. The germline V gene encodes CDR1 MDHEN and CDR2 SYDVKM. The CDR3 contains 13 residues. Written as DNA, the CDR3 is TGTGCCAGCAGCCTCGACAGGGGGTACGAGCAGTACTTC. This codes for CASSLDRGYEQYF.

The chain employs TRBV27 and TRBJ2-7, with D maybe TRBD2 (6 bases). The CDR3 length is 14 residues. Trimming removed 5 bases at V and 5 bases at J, with 16 bases between. The V gene's germline CDR1 is MNHEY and CDR2 SMNVEV (reference sequence). As DNA, the CDR3 is TGTGCCAGCAGTGTTAGCGGTTCGGGCCACGAGCAGTACTTC. Translating gives CASSVSGSGHEQYF.

This clone was observed a single time. A junction boundary mismatches the germline segment, possibly from a read error. The V gene is TRBV4-3, the J gene TRBJ1-1, with TRBD1 matching over 8 bases. Germline CDR1 and CDR2: LGHNA and YSLEER. This CDR3 spans 13 amino acids. CDR3 bases: TGCGCCAGCAGCCAGGGGACAGGCCTCCTTGGGGTCTTT. Translation gives CASSQGTGLLGVF.

The chain combines TRBV5-1 with TRBJ2-5; 7 bases are a match to TRBD2. The CDR3 extends over 18 amino acids. V was pared by 2 bases and J by 4 bases, with 17 bases of the junction left unmatched. From germline, CDR1 is SGHRS and CDR2 YFSETQ. The CDR3 nucleotides read TGCGCCAGCAGCTTAGGGTTTCGGCCCAGCGGGAAAGGAGAGACCCAGTACTTC. The encoded protein is CASSLGFRPSGKGETQYF.

The rearrangement uses TRBV10-3 and TRBJ2-5; 10 nucleotides agree with TRBD2. This CDR3 has 15 amino acids. Trimming cost V 6 bases and J 4 bases; bases outside gene matches: 8. CDR1 and CDR2 from the germline V gene are ENHRY and SYGVKD. The CDR3 DNA reads as TGTGCCATCAGAAAAGCGGGAGGGCCAACAGAGACCCAGTACTTC. Translating it yields CAIRKAGGPTETQYF.